This TCR beta chain was identified in a study of T cells in Graves' hyperthyroidism and ophthalmopathy. In germline, CDR1 is SGHNT, CDR2 YENEEA. The V gene end was trimmed by 5 bases and the J gene end by 4 bases; junction bases not matched to a gene: 22. This CDR3 has 20 residues. In its sample, this clonotype was seen many times. TCR beta CDR3 regions were amplified from RNA. The HTBI primer set was used in a first-round RT-PCR of the TCR CDR3. TCRdb analysed the multiplex PCR reads with MiXCR anew, one entry per CDR3 protein. The table lists 450,000 to 700,000 distinct CDR3 sequences, around 42% of them singletons, with more than 7.5% in the top ten.

The TCR was taken from a woman between 18 and 30 years old with Graves' hyperthyroidism. V and J are TRBV11-3 and TRBJ2-7; 11 nucleotides agree with TRBD2. The material sequenced was peripheral blood or thyroid tissue (not recorded which). In DNA, the CDR3 is TGTGCCAGCAGCCCCGGGTTCGGCGTAGCGGGAGGGCCGGAGCAGTACGAGCAGTACTTC. It is translated as CASSPGFGVAGGPEQYEQYF.